Following are 27 T cell receptor beta chains from one sample sequenced in a study of shared clonotypes between healthy human individuals. The data were produced by immunoSEQ multiplex PCR, yet TCRdb's version contains in-frame clones alone and is incomplete. Here the sample spans about 2.4 million clones, approximately 93% being singletons. The sequenced sample was naive CD4+ T cells from PBMCs. Regarding subset: CD45RA+ positively selected. The receptors come from a man between 18 and 29 years old in good health. Some clones in this sample may be carry-over from other donors' samples.

The chain has TRBV30 and TRBJ2-1, with D tentatively TRBD1 (5 bases). The germline CDR1 and CDR2 sequences are GTSNPN and SVGIG (reference sequence). V was cut by 1 base and J by 3 bases, with 7 bases left in between. The length of the CDR3 is 13 residues. CDR3 protein: CAWSEDIYNEQFF. The CDR3, as DNA: TGTGCCTGGAGTGAGGACATCTACAATGAGCAGTTCTTC.

This clone was seen only a few times. This sequence joins TRBV10-3 and TRBJ1-5; D unclear. CDR1 and CDR2 (germline): ENHRY, SYGVKD. V lost 3 bases and J 5 bases, leaving 8 bases between the germline ends. There are 13 residues in the CDR3. The CDR3 DNA sequence: TGTGCCATCAGTGACGGGAGAGATCAGCCCCAGCATTTT. Translating gives CAISDGRDQPQHF.

Written as DNA, the CDR3 is TGTGCCAGCCGGGACAGGGGCCACGAGCAGTACTTC. This encodes CASRDRGHEQYF. The chain has TRBV6-1 and TRBJ2-7; 10 bases map to TRBD1. The CDR3 is 12 residues long. The V and J ends lost 8 bases and 5 bases, in that order; junction bases with no gene match: 3. Germline loops: CDR1 MNHNS, CDR2 SASEGT.

The chain combines TRBV6-5 with TRBJ2-7, with 8 nucleotides matching TRBD2. Germline V CDR1 and CDR2: MNHEY, SVGAGI. This CDR3 region has 14 residues. With 7 bases clipped from V and 2 bases from J, the junction kept 7 bases outside the gene matches. This chain's CDR3 is CASKLLAGAYEQYF. The CDR3 DNA reads as TGTGCCAGCAAACTCCTAGCGGGTGCCTACGAGCAGTACTTC.

Notes on this clone: This same CDR3 is encoded by further DNA sequences in the sample. J is TRBJ2-7 and V is TRBV6-5, with D perhaps matching TRBD2 (6 bases). The CDR3 is 13 residues long. Trimming took 0 bases from V and 6 from J, leaving 9 bases between them. The germline V gene has CDR1 MNHEY and CDR2 SVGAGI. Here the CDR3 DNA reads TGTGCCAGCAGTTACTCGCGGGGAACCGAGCAGTACTTC. This codes for CASSYSRGTEQYF.

The chain joins TRBV25-1 to TRBJ1-4, with D tentatively TRBD1 (6 bases). Germline CDR1 MGHDK, CDR2 SYGVNS. This CDR3 spans 15 amino acids. V shed 3 bases and J shed 6 bases, with 14 bases lying between them. In DNA, the CDR3 is TGTGCCAGCAGTGACCTGGCGGGGGCTGATGAAAAACTGTTTTTT. Amino acids: CASSDLAGADEKLFF.

The V call is TRBV11-2, the J call TRBJ2-1; TRBD2 matches at 8 bases. This CDR3 is 14 amino acids long. Trimming cost V 3 bases and J 9 bases; bases outside gene matches: 7. The germline CDR1 and CDR2 sequences are SGHAT and FQNNGV. The CDR3 region has the DNA TGTGCCAGCAGCTTCGAGCGGGAGAGCAGTGAGCAGTTCTTC. Protein: CASSFERESSEQFF.

The V gene is TRBV19, the J gene TRBJ2-7; D may be TRBD2 (5 bases). This CDR3 is 15 amino acids long. V was trimmed by 1 base and J by 4 bases, leaving 14 bases between them. The germline V gene encodes CDR1 LNHDA and CDR2 SQIVND (reference sequence). CDR3 in amino acids: CASSIVGSQRYEQYF. As DNA, the CDR3 is TGTGCCAGTAGTATAGTTGGCAGCCAGCGGTACGAGCAGTACTTC.

The CDR3 is CASSPPPGLAGGSLYEQYF. The CDR3 DNA reads TGTGCCAGCAGCCCTCCCCCGGGACTAGCGGGAGGTTCCCTTTACGAGCAGTACTTC. The rearrangement joins TRBV7-9 to TRBJ2-7; 15 bases fit TRBD2. This CDR3 has 19 residues. Trimming removed 5 bases from V and 4 bases from J; junction bases left unmatched: 15. Germline V lookup: CDR1 SEHNR, CDR2 FQNEAQ (reference sequence).

As concerns this clone: This CDR3 is also generated by other DNA sequences in the sample. CDR3 DNA sequence: TGTGCCAGCTCACCACTTGTGTCTGGGGCCAACGTCCTGACTTTC. Translating it yields CASSPLVSGANVLTF. The chain recombines TRBV18 with TRBJ2-6; D is unclear. The V gene lost 1 base and the J gene lost 1 base, with 5 bases spanning the gap. Germline loops: CDR1 KGHSH, CDR2 LQKENI. The CDR3 covers 15 residues.

The genes are TRBV30 and TRBJ2-1; D gene unclear. Germline loops: CDR1 GTSNPN, CDR2 SVGIG (reference sequence). The CDR3 loop spans 12 amino acids. With 5 bases removed from V and 5 bases from J, the gap between germline ends came to 10 bases. CDR3 protein: CAWRASHNEQFF. CDR3 coding DNA: TGTGCCTGGCGGGCTTCACACAATGAGCAGTTCTTC.

About this clone itself: Within the sample, other DNA sequences also encode this same CDR3. The V gene is TRBV5-1, the J gene TRBJ2-7; possible D gene TRBD1, 6 bases. V was trimmed by 2 bases and J by 3 bases, leaving 12 bases between them. This CDR3 has 14 amino acids. Germline V CDR1 and CDR2: SGHRS, YFSETQ. The CDR3 nucleotides are TGCGCCAGCAGCTTAGGGCAGGGGAGCTACGAGCAGTACTTC. Translating it yields CASSLGQGSYEQYF.

V and J are TRBV28 and TRBJ2-3, with D perhaps matching TRBD2 (6 bases). The germline V gene encodes CDR1 MDHEN and CDR2 SYDVKM. This CDR3 comprises 14 residues. The V gene lost 7 bases and the J gene lost 7 bases, with 18 bases spanning the gap. This chain's CDR3 is CASTAGRNVHTQYF. The CDR3 DNA is TGTGCCAGCACCGCGGGACGGAACGTCCATACGCAGTATTTT.

DNA for the CDR3: TGTGCCAGCAGCTCGAGGGACTTCACAGATACGCAGTATTTT. Translation: CASSSRDFTDTQYF. V is TRBV5-4 and J is TRBJ2-3, with a weak D call TRBD2 (6 bases). V lost 3 bases, J lost 2 bases, and 10 bases lay in between. CDR3 length equals 14 residues. Germline assignment: CDR1 SGHNT and CDR2 YYREEE (reference sequence).

J is TRBJ2-5 and V is TRBV28; 9 positions agree with TRBD2. The germline gives CDR1 MDHEN, CDR2 SYDVKM. Germline trimming cut 5 bases from V and 5 bases from J; bases unmatched to any gene: 9. The CDR3 runs 15 residues. Here the CDR3 DNA reads TGTGCCAGCAGTCAGCCGGGACTAGCTCGCGAGACCCAGTACTTC. Its translation: CASSQPGLARETQYF. The full variable domain, completed using reference TRBV28 and TRBJ2-5, is DVKVTQSSRYLVKRTGEKVFLECVQDMDHENMFWYRQDPGLGLRLIYFSYDVKMKEKGDIPEGYSVSREKKERFSLILESASTNQTSMYLCASSQPGLARETQYFGPGTRLLVL.

This chain connects TRBV7-9 to TRBJ2-5; TRBD2 aligns across 13 bases. Germline V lookup: CDR1 SEHNR, CDR2 FQNEAQ (reference sequence). V shed 5 bases, J shed 3 bases, and the junction held 6 bases outside the gene matches. There are 16 residues in the CDR3. The CDR3 bases are TGTGCCAGCAGCCGCGGGACTAGCGGGAAAGAAGAGACCCAGTACTTC. Translation gives CASSRGTSGKEETQYF.

The V gene is TRBV18, the J gene TRBJ1-1, with D possibly being TRBD1 (5 bases). CDR3 length: 17 residues. From germline, CDR1 is KGHSH and CDR2 LQKENI. Trimming removed 3 bases from V and 4 bases from J, with 21 bases in between. The chain's CDR3 is CASSPFSAGTAGTEAFF. In DNA form, the CDR3 reads TGTGCCAGCTCACCCTTCTCGGCAGGGACTGCGGGCACTGAAGCTTTCTTT. Full variable domain (outside the CDR3, taken from reference TRBV18 and TRBJ1-1): NAGVMQNPRHLVRRRGQEARLRCSPMKGHSHVYWYRQLPEEGLKFMVYLQKENIIDESGMPKERFSAEFPKEGPSILRIQQVVRGDSAAYFCASSPFSAGTAGTEAFFGQGTRLTVV.

The chain recombines TRBV5-5 with TRBJ1-5; TRBD1 matches 8 bases. Germline V CDR1 and CDR2: SGHKS, YYEKEE (reference sequence). This CDR3 has 15 residues. Trimming cost V 1 base and J 6 bases; bases outside gene matches: 6. The CDR3: CASSLWTGQGQPQHF. The DNA for the CDR3 is TGTGCCAGCAGCTTGTGGACAGGGCAAGGTCAGCCCCAGCATTTT.

This chain joins TRBV18 and TRBJ1-2; possible D gene TRBD1, 6 bases. This CDR3 contains 13 residues. CDR1 is KGHSH and CDR2 is LQKENI in the germline V gene. V gave up 1 base and J gave up 6 bases, with 9 bases separating them. CDR3 amino acids: CASSPLTGNGYTF. DNA for the CDR3: TGTGCCAGCTCACCACTCACAGGGAATGGCTACACCTTC.

This rearrangement joins TRBV29-1 to TRBJ2-7; TRBD1 might be the D (5 bases). Germline CDR1 and CDR2: SQVTM and ANQGSEA. V was clipped by 2 bases and J by 0 bases, with 11 bases between them. This CDR3 spans 14 amino acids. In nucleotides, the CDR3 is TGCAGCGTTGAATGGGCAGGGAACTCCTACGAGCAGTACTTC. Its translation: CSVEWAGNSYEQYF.

The chain joins TRBV9 to TRBJ2-1; D unresolved. Germline loops: CDR1 SGDLS, CDR2 YYNGEE. The V end was cut by 0 bases, the J end by 5 bases, with 9 bases between. This CDR3 spans 14 amino acids. CDR3 protein: CASSVVNSHNEQFF. The CDR3 DNA reads TGTGCCAGCAGCGTAGTTAACAGCCACAATGAGCAGTTCTTC.

This sequence joins TRBV28 and TRBJ2-5, with TRBD2 matching over 8 bases. The CDR3 runs to 16 residues. The germline CDR1 and CDR2 sequences are MDHEN and SYDVKM. Losses at the gene ends were 3 bases for V and 1 base for J; bases not matched to a gene: 7. The CDR3 DNA is TGTGCCAGCAGTTTGTTGGCCGGGACTAGCCAAGAGACCCAGTACTTC. It encodes CASSLLAGTSQETQYF.

The CDR3 nucleotides are TGTGCCAGCAGCCATTCCGGGACAGGGGGCAGGGAGTACGAGCAGTACTTC. Encoded protein: CASSHSGTGGREYEQYF. The J gene is TRBJ2-7, the V gene TRBV4-2; TRBD1 matches 12 bases. This CDR3 has 17 amino acids. Trimming removed 3 bases from V and 4 bases from J; junction bases left unmatched: 10. Germline lookup yields CDR1 LGHNA and CDR2 YNFKEQ.

This chain joins TRBV7-2 and TRBJ1-5; possible D gene TRBD1, 5 bases. V lost 2 bases to trimming and J lost 6 bases, with 8 bases between them. CDR1 SGHTA and CDR2 FQGNSA come from the germline V gene. The CDR3 consists of 13 residues. The CDR3 bases are TGTGCCAGCAGCTTATGGGACTCTCAGCCCCAGCATTTT. Protein sequence: CASSLWDSQPQHF.

The genes are TRBV9 and TRBJ2-1; D is possibly TRBD1 (5 bases). With 6 bases removed from V and 0 bases from J, the gap between germline ends came to 10 bases. Germline CDR1 is SGDLS and CDR2 is YYNGEE. This CDR3 is built from 14 residues. The CDR3: CASNRDSSYNEQFF. The CDR3 nucleotides read TGTGCCAGCAACCGCGACAGCTCCTACAATGAGCAGTTCTTC. The variable domain in full, completed from reference TRBV9 and TRBJ2-1, reads DSGVTQTPKHLITATGQRVTLRCSPRSGDLSVYWYQQSLDQGLQFLIQYYNGEERAKGNILERFSAQQFPDLHSELNLSSLELGDSALYFCASNRDSSYNEQFFGPGTRLTVL.

The chain employs TRBV7-9 and TRBJ2-1; 13 nucleotides agree with TRBD2. This CDR3 has 15 residues. CDR1 and CDR2 from the germline V gene are SEHNR and FQNEAQ (reference sequence). Losses at the gene ends were 5 bases for V and 7 bases for J; bases not matched to a gene: 5. The CDR3 protein is CASSALAGGRNEQFF. The DNA for the CDR3 is TGTGCCAGCAGCGCACTAGCGGGAGGGAGGAATGAGCAGTTCTTC.

The rearrangement joins TRBV5-1 to TRBJ2-3; D is unresolved. The CDR3 is made up of 15 amino acids. Germline assignment: CDR1 SGHRS and CDR2 YFSETQ. The V and J ends lost 2 bases and 4 bases respectively, with 14 bases between them. The DNA of the CDR3 is TGCGCCAGCAGCTTTCCGCTTGGGGTCGCAGATACGCAGTATTTT. It codes for CASSFPLGVADTQYF.